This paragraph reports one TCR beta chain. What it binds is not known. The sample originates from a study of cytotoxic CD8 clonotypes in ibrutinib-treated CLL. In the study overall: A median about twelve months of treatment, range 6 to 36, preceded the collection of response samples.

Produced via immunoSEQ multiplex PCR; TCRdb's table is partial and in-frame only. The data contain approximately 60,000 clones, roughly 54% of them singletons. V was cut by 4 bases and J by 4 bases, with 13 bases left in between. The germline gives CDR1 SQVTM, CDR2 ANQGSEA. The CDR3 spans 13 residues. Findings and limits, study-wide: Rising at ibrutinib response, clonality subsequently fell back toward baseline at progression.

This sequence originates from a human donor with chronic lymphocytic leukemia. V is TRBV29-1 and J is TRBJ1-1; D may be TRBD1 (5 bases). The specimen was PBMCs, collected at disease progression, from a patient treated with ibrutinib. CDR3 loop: CSVVGGVSTEAFF. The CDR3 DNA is TGCAGCGTTGTCGGGGGGGTGAGCACTGAAGCTTTCTTT.